This TCR beta chain was retrieved from a study of cytomegalovirus exposure and HLA in healthy donors. This clone was seen more than once but under ten times. Its antigen is still unknown. The study ran its PCR with 60 Vbeta and 13 Jbeta primers. This table comes from immunoSEQ multiplex PCR, and its TCRdb copy is limited to in-frame clones, with some not included. The table includes 150,000 to 200,000 clones, about 72% detected once. Study-wide points: Later analysis identified a missense DCLRE1C variant that was linked to TCR beta V- and J-gene trimming. In vitro work confirmed that three CMV-associated chains recognize CMV antigens. Follow-up analysis found HLA locus-dependent TCR association rates, highest for DRB1 and lowest for HLA-C. Cytomegalovirus association was listed for 150 to 200 TCR beta chains.

CDR3 size: 12 residues. Germline CDR1 reads MNHEY; CDR2 reads SVGAGI. V was trimmed by 4 bases and J by 10 bases, leaving 11 bases between them. The chain couples TRBV6-5 to TRBJ2-1; D is uncertain. The sample comprised PBMCs. This receptor was obtained from a girl aged 10 to 17 in good health and CMV-seronegative. CDR3 in DNA: TGTGCCAGCAGTTTTCCTGGCGGAGAGCAGTTCTTC. Amino acids: CASSFPGGEQFF.